The clone carrying this T cell receptor (beta chain) is judged medium-sized. The antigen remains undetermined. This CDR3 has 15 residues. The V end was cut by 0 bases, the J end by 3 bases, with 9 bases between. Germline V lookup: CDR1 SGHRS, CDR2 YFSETQ. The data stem from a study of prognosis after radiotherapy for stage I lung cancer. Study-wide results and caveats: Post-therapy Shannon entropy was lower in patients developing distant metastases following stereotactic body radiation therapy.

It was by two-round multiplex PCR that TCR beta CDR3 was amplified from genomic DNA. Primers specific to each TRBV and TRBJ gene drove first-round PCR. TCRdb recomputed calls from the multiplex PCR reads with MiXCR, one row per CDR3 protein. This sample has about 14,000 distinct CDR3 sequences, with roughly 26% found just once. The sequence was collected from a donor of 50 years or more with non-small cell lung cancer. V and J are TRBV5-1 and TRBJ1-4; maybe TRBD1 (6 bases). The sequenced sample was PBMCs, obtained before or after stereotactic body radiation therapy (not recorded which). The CDR3 nucleotides are TGCGCCAGCAGCTTGGCTGGACAGTCTAATGAAAAACTGTTTTTT. It encodes CASSLAGQSNEKLFF.